This record looks at one T cell receptor beta chain sequence and its context. The source of the sample is a study of shared clonotypes between healthy human individuals. V lost 2 bases and J 1 base, leaving 8 bases between the germline ends. The CDR3 consists of 14 residues. Germline assignment: CDR1 MNHEY and CDR2 SMNVEV (reference sequence). CD45RA+ naive and CD45RA-negative memory subsets were separated from CD4+ cells. The assay was immunoSEQ multiplex PCR, and TCRdb's table has in-frame clones only and misses some. The sample lists about 1.4 million clones; roughly 95% were seen once. The clonotype was recovered from a young man in good health. Specimen: naive CD4+ T cells sorted from blood. The subset here: CD45RA+ positively selected. The chain employs TRBV27 and TRBJ1-1; D is ambiguous. CDR3 region: CASSLVKENTEAFF. CDR3 sequence (DNA): TGTGCCAGCAGTTTAGTCAAGGAGAACACTGAAGCTTTCTTT.